This T cell receptor (beta chain) was captured in a study of blood T cells in healthy people across ages. The second PCR ran roughly 6 to 11 cycles with a sample-barcoded 5' primer and J-beta primers. Using its own MiXCR run on the 5' RACE reads, TCRdb lists one record per CDR3 protein. The sample consists of 1.5 million to 2 million distinct CDR3 sequences, about 35% of them appearing once. Germline values: CDR1 KGHDR, CDR2 SFDVKD. Between the trimmed V and J ends, which lost 9 bases and 7 bases, there was a span of 18 bases. The CDR3 has 14 residues. It was roughly 10 milliliters of peripheral blood that were drawn from each donor. Per individual sample, total RNA of at least 6 micrograms was extracted. Study findings and constraints: A greater number of naive CD4+ cells and higher diversity distinguished long-lived donors from aged donors.

A word on this clonotype: Its antigen is unknown.

V gene TRBV24-1 combines with J gene TRBJ2-1, with TRBD1 as a possible D gene (6 bases). The source is a woman in her thirties in good health. The specimen sequenced was blood. CDR3: CATADHRDNNEQFF. CDR3 in DNA: TGTGCCACCGCTGATCACCGGGACAATAATGAGCAGTTCTTC.